This record concerns one TCR beta chain sequence. This record comes from a study of blood T cell repertoires in COVID-19. CDR3 size: 15 residues. Germline values: CDR1 MNHNY, CDR2 SVGAGI (reference sequence). The V gene end was trimmed by 0 bases and the J gene end by 10 bases; junction bases not matched to a gene: 7. Only in-frame clones appear in the TCRdb table, and some are missing; sequencing was by immunoSEQ multiplex PCR. Of about 180,000 clones listed, nearly 90% are singletons. This sequence was found in a man aged 18 to 35 who had recovered from COVID-19. The V call is TRBV6-6, the J call TRBJ1-4, with TRBD1 matching over 8 bases. Material for sequencing was peripheral blood. The CDR3 DNA is TGTGCCAGCAGTTACTCGACAGGGGAAGGGGGAAAACTGTTTTTT. It codes for CASSYSTGEGGKLFF.